One and the same sample provided the 28 T cell receptor beta chains below, sequenced in a study of Ad26.COV2.S vaccination and SARS-CoV-2 variants. Noted treatment: 15 to 20 received Ad26.COV2.S at low or high dose, single or two shots; roughly five received placebo; per-sample allocation not given. Day 63 following the first vaccine or placebo injection was when the samples were taken. Some clones are missing from TCRdb's copy, which holds only in-frame ones; the method was immunoSEQ multiplex PCR. The sample lists under 550,000 clones, approximately 87% occurring once. Specimen: peripheral blood, collected in a trial of Ad26.COV2.S vaccine versus placebo. The receptors were sampled from a person aged 18-60 years who received the Ad26.COV2.S COVID-19 vaccine or a placebo.

This chain connects TRBV19 to TRBJ2-2; weak D call: TRBD2 (6 bases). Germline V lookup: CDR1 LNHDA, CDR2 SQIVND (reference sequence). The V end was cut by 5 bases, the J end by 5 bases, with 15 bases between. The CDR3 covers 15 residues. CDR3 nucleotide sequence: TGTGCCAGTAGTTTCTCTTTGGGGGGAACCGGGGAGCTGTTTTTT. This encodes CASSFSLGGTGELFF.

The chain carries TRBV5-4 and TRBJ2-1; D gene uncertain. Trimming left V 0 bases short and J 10 bases short, with 5 bases between. The CDR3 sequence is 11 residues long. The germline V gene has CDR1 SGHNT and CDR2 YYREEE (reference sequence). CDR3 protein: CASSLAGEQFF. CDR3 DNA: TGTGCCAGCAGCTTGGCCGGGGAGCAGTTCTTC.

The chain couples TRBV28 to TRBJ2-7; D uncertain. V was cut by 4 bases and J by 0 bases, with 10 bases left in between. Germline V gene data show CDR1 as MDHEN and CDR2 as SYDVKM. The CDR3 is 14 amino acids. The CDR3 sequence: CASSSGIGSYEQYF. CDR3 nucleotides: TGTGCCAGCAGTTCAGGCATCGGCTCCTACGAGCAGTACTTC.

This clone was seen once. V usage is TRBV15 and J usage is TRBJ2-3; maybe TRBD2 (5 bases). Per germline, CDR1 LNHNV and CDR2 YYDKDF (reference sequence). The ends were cut back, 5 bases at V and 2 bases at J, with 23 bases in the middle. The CDR3 length is 18 residues. The CDR3 coding sequence is TGTGCCACCAGCTCTCCAGCGAGTAGGAGGAGGAACACAGATACGCAGTATTTT. Its protein is CATSSPASRRRNTDTQYF. Looking up the rest from reference TRBV15 and TRBJ2-3 gives the full variable domain: DAMVIQNPRYQVTQFGKPVTLSCSQTLNHNVMYWYQQKSSQAPKLLFHYYDKDFNNEADTPDNFQSRRPNTSFCFLDIRSPGLGDTAMYLCATSSPASRRRNTDTQYFGPGTRLTVL.

The chain links TRBV7-9 to TRBJ2-5; D uncertain. V was shortened by 5 bases and J by 5 bases, with 15 bases between the two germline ends. The CDR3 extends over 14 amino acids. Germline CDR1 reads SEHNR; CDR2 reads FQNEAQ (reference sequence). The CDR3: CASSQTRSRETQYF. CDR3 bases: TGTGCCAGCAGCCAGACGAGGAGTAGGGAGACCCAGTACTTC. Variable domain in full (rest from reference TRBV7-9 and TRBJ2-5): DTGVSQNPRHKITKRGQNVTFRCDPISEHNRLYWYRQTLGQGPEFLTYFQNEAQLEKSRLLSDRFSAERPKGSFSTLEIQRTEQGDSAMYLCASSQTRSRETQYFGPGTRLLVL.

Here the CDR3 reads CASSLGTKDTDTQYF. The CDR3 DNA reads as TGTGCCAGCAGCTTGGGGACGAAGGACACAGATACGCAGTATTTT. This chain joins TRBV5-4 and TRBJ2-3; D is undetermined. This CDR3 is built from 15 residues. The V and J ends lost 0 bases and 2 bases respectively, with 10 bases between them. From germline, CDR1 is SGHNT and CDR2 YYREEE (reference sequence).

This rearrangement joins TRBV6-5 to TRBJ2-1; the D gene is possibly TRBD2 (7 bases). The CDR3 is made up of 14 amino acids. Trimming took 8 bases from V and 7 from J, leaving 18 bases between them. Looked up from germline, CDR1 is MNHEY and CDR2 is SVGAGI. CDR3 nucleotides: TGTGCCAGCGCCCCTGGGGGGGCGGATAATGAGCAGTTCTTC. This sequence encodes CASAPGGADNEQFF.

This CDR3 reads CASSSGQIQQYGYTF. CDR3 DNA sequence: TGTGCCAGCAGCTCGGGACAGATACAGCAATATGGCTACACCTTC. The chain has TRBV5-4 and TRBJ1-2; 7 bases are a match to TRBD1. Germline V gives CDR1 SGHNT, CDR2 YYREEE (reference sequence). V lost 3 bases to trimming and J lost 5 bases; unmatched junction nucleotides: 10. There are 15 residues in the CDR3.

The CDR3 here is CASSRQGQPLNTEAFF. The DNA for the CDR3 is TGTGCCAGCAGCCGGCAGGGACAGCCACTGAACACTGAAGCTTTCTTT. The V gene is TRBV3-1 (or the pseudogene TRBV3-2), the J gene TRBJ1-1; the match to TRBD1 covers 7 bases. The CDR3 contains 16 residues. The junction had 8 bases not matched to a gene; V was cut back by 4 bases and J by 0 bases. CDR1 and CDR2 from the germline V gene are LGHDT and YNNKEL (reference sequence).

This chain uses TRBV5-6 with TRBJ2-3; TRBD1 matches at 7 bases. The CDR3 sequence is 17 residues long. V lost 3 bases, J lost 1 base, and 11 bases stayed unmatched. CDR1 SGHDT and CDR2 YYEEEE come from the germline V gene. The CDR3 DNA reads TGTGCCAGCAGCTCTGATGGACAGGTACGGGGCACAGATACGCAGTATTTT. Its protein is CASSSDGQVRGTDTQYF. Together with reference TRBV5-6 and TRBJ2-3, the CDR3 gives the full variable domain: DAGVTQSPTHLIKTRGQQVTLRCSPKSGHDTVSWYQQALGQGPQFIFQYYEEEERQRGNFPDRFSGHQFPNYSSELNVNALLLGDSALYLCASSSDGQVRGTDTQYFGPGTRLTVL.

The V call is TRBV4-2, the J call TRBJ2-7; 7 positions match TRBD1. This CDR3 contains 16 residues. With 0 bases clipped from V and 2 bases from J, the junction kept 7 bases outside the gene matches. Per germline, CDR1 LGHNA and CDR2 YNFKEQ. CDR3 sequence: CASSQEGPGTAYEQYF. The CDR3 DNA is TGTGCCAGCAGCCAAGAAGGGCCCGGGACAGCCTACGAGCAGTACTTC.

The chain is built from TRBV5-1 and TRBJ1-5, with D perhaps matching TRBD1 (6 bases). V lost 2 bases, J lost 7 bases, and 13 bases lay in between. Germline CDR1 is SGHRS and CDR2 is YFSETQ. The CDR3 runs to 14 residues. CDR3 amino acids: CASSLTGNRQPQHF. The CDR3 bases are TGCGCCAGCAGCTTAACAGGGAACAGGCAGCCCCAGCATTTT.

The count of this clone is one. This chain links TRBV10-3 with TRBJ1-4; D is unresolved. Germline V gives CDR1 ENHRY, CDR2 SYGVKD. Deletions cut 9 bases from V and 5 bases from J, with 13 bases between. There are 13 residues in the CDR3. The CDR3 sequence: CAIKPGQNEKLFF. As DNA, the CDR3 is TGTGCCATAAAGCCAGGCCAGAATGAAAAACTGTTTTTT.

The chain combines TRBV18 with TRBJ2-1, with D tentatively TRBD1 (5 bases). Germline V CDR1 and CDR2: KGHSH, LQKENI. The CDR3 totals 16 residues. Trimming left V 3 bases short and J 4 bases short, with 16 bases between. Here the CDR3 reads CASSPPDRRYYNEQFF. In nucleotides, the CDR3 is TGTGCCAGCTCACCGCCTGACAGAAGATATTACAATGAGCAGTTCTTC.

The chain links TRBV28 to TRBJ1-5; possibly TRBD1 for D (5 bases). Germline values: CDR1 MDHEN, CDR2 SYDVKM. The CDR3 has 13 residues. Trimming stripped 6 bases from V and 4 bases from J, with 10 bases between. CDR3 protein: CASRMTENQPQHF. The CDR3 bases are TGTGCCAGCAGGATGACAGAGAATCAGCCCCAGCATTTT.

The V and J genes are TRBV6-6 and TRBJ1-4, with 9 bases aligning to TRBD1. V trimming: 7 bases; J trimming: 7 bases; junction bases outside the gene matches: 7. This CDR3 is built from 14 residues. The germline V gene has CDR1 MNHNY and CDR2 SVGAGI (reference sequence). DNA of the CDR3: TGTGCCAGCACCTCGGGACAGGGTTCTGAAAAACTGTTTTTT. Residues: CASTSGQGSEKLFF.

The chain carries TRBV7-6 and TRBJ2-3; TRBD1 matches 8 bases. The ends lost 1 base at V and 4 bases at J; junction bases unmatched: 7. The CDR3 spans 16 residues. CDR1 SGHVS and CDR2 FNYEAQ come from the germline V gene. CDR3 DNA sequence: TGTGCCAGCAGCTTAGGCAGGGGGCAAATGGCAGATACGCAGTATTTT. Translating it yields CASSLGRGQMADTQYF.

The chain joins TRBV29-1 to TRBJ1-2; D gene ambiguous. CDR1 SQVTM and CDR2 ANQGSEA come from the germline V gene. This CDR3 contains 13 residues. Trimming removed 0 bases from V and 4 bases from J, with 9 bases in between. CDR3 bases: TGCAGCGTTGAAGATTATAACCCCTATGGCTACACCTTC. Amino acids: CSVEDYNPYGYTF.

The chain links TRBV4-3 to TRBJ2-3; perhaps TRBD1 as D (5 bases). Germline lookup yields CDR1 LGHNA and CDR2 YSLEER. The V and J ends lost 5 bases and 0 bases respectively, with 15 bases between them. CDR3 length: 16 residues. The CDR3 sequence is CASSGQATGSTDTQYF. CDR3 DNA: TGCGCCAGCAGCGGACAAGCCACGGGTAGCACAGATACGCAGTATTTT.

This clone was detected once. The chain recombines TRBV6-2 or TRBV6-3 with TRBJ1-1; 9 positions agree with TRBD1. The CDR3 is 16 residues long. V gave up 2 bases and J gave up 3 bases; unmatched junction bases: 7. Germline assignment: CDR1 MNHEY and CDR2 SVGEGT. CDR3 amino acids: CASSYNSDRGDTEAFF. CDR3 coding DNA: TGTGCCAGCAGTTACAATTCGGACAGGGGTGACACTGAAGCTTTCTTT.

The chain combines TRBV6-4 with TRBJ2-3; a weak D match, TRBD1 (6 bases). CDR3 length: 14 amino acids. The V and J ends lost 4 bases and 1 base respectively, with 9 bases between them. Germline V gives CDR1 MRHNA, CDR2 SNTAGT. As DNA, the CDR3 is TGTGCCAGCAGTGGAGCAGGGGGCACAGATACGCAGTATTTT. As protein: CASSGAGGTDTQYF.

In its sample, this clone was seen once. V and J are TRBV7-2 and TRBJ2-1, with unresolved D. The CDR3 has 16 residues. The germline V and J ends were trimmed by 2 bases and 0 bases, with 11 bases remaining between them. Germline lookup yields CDR1 SGHTA and CDR2 FQGNSA. The CDR3 sequence is CASSLSWMPSYNEQFF. The CDR3 region has the DNA TGTGCCAGCAGCTTAAGTTGGATGCCCTCCTACAATGAGCAGTTCTTC.

The gene calls are TRBV30 and TRBJ1-6; no definite D call. This CDR3 comprises 15 residues. Per germline, CDR1 GTSNPN and CDR2 SVGIG (reference sequence). Trimming took off 2 bases at V and 0 bases at J, with 8 bases between the two ends. The CDR3: CAWSRESSYNSPLHF. CDR3 DNA: TGTGCCTGGAGTAGAGAGAGCTCCTATAATTCACCCCTCCACTTT.

The chain combines TRBV10-3 with TRBJ2-1, with TRBD2 identical over 11 bases. This CDR3 region has 15 residues. Unmatched junction bases numbered 5, after V lost 6 bases and J lost 4 bases. From germline, CDR1 is ENHRY and CDR2 SYGVKD. CDR3 region: CAIRMTSGTYNEQFF. In DNA, the CDR3 is TGTGCCATCAGGATGACTAGCGGGACATACAATGAGCAGTTCTTC.

CDR3: CSASGRAGEKLFF. As DNA, the CDR3 is TGCAGTGCTAGTGGCAGGGCAGGCGAAAAACTGTTTTTT. The gene calls are TRBV20-1 and TRBJ1-4; D perhaps matches TRBD1 (5 bases). The germline V gene has CDR1 DFQATT and CDR2 SNEGSKA (reference sequence). The CDR3 has 13 amino acids. Trimming left V 3 bases short and J 8 bases short, with 13 bases between.

The sample holds one count of this clone. The chain is built from TRBV6-5 and TRBJ1-1; D possibly corresponds to TRBD1 (6 bases). CDR3 length: 13 amino acids. CDR1 MNHEY and CDR2 SVGAGI come from the germline V gene. Trimming took 7 bases from V and 5 from J, leaving 14 bases between them. The CDR3 sequence is CASNRVPGTEAFF. CDR3 DNA sequence: TGTGCCAGCAACAGGGTCCCGGGGACTGAAGCTTTCTTT.

The chain links TRBV20-1 to TRBJ2-7, with 8 positions matching TRBD1. Looked up from germline, CDR1 is DFQATT and CDR2 is SNEGSKA (reference sequence). After removal of 3 bases from V and 4 bases from J, the junction contained 11 bases not matched to a gene. The CDR3 totals 15 residues. The CDR3: CSASSPGRGRYEQYF. The DNA for the CDR3 is TGCAGTGCTAGTTCCCCAGGCAGGGGGCGGTACGAGCAGTACTTC.

The chain is built from TRBV20-1 and TRBJ2-2; D remains unclear. Germline V gene lookup returns CDR1 DFQATT and CDR2 SNEGSKA (reference sequence). The CDR3 runs 14 residues. Trimming took 4 bases from V and 2 from J, leaving 11 bases between them. The CDR3 is CSAIEGVNTGELFF. As DNA, the CDR3 is TGCAGTGCTATTGAAGGCGTAAACACCGGGGAGCTGTTTTTT.